Listed below are T cell receptor beta chains from one sample, sequenced in a study of blood T cells in healthy people across ages. TCRdb re-called the 5' RACE reads through MiXCR, storing one row per CDR3 protein. The data contain over 950,000 distinct CDR3 sequences, approximately 50% of them seen just once; the ten biggest clones take up 20% to 25%. The material sequenced was blood. The origin of the receptors is a woman aged 60-75 years in good health. The CDR3 runs from the conserved cysteine through the conserved F or W. The D gene is left open where the match is weak. Clone size is given for some rows only: seen once, a few or many times, or a class if the clone is expanded.

>TRBD1|TRBV10-1|-|TRBJ2-3
CATISAGQGNQDTQYF
TGCGCCACCATCTCTGCGGGACAGGGGAACCAAGATACGCAGTATTTT
>-|TRBV28|-|TRBJ2-1
CASSLLLGLSSYNEQFF
TGTGCCAGCAGTTTATTACTTGGCCTATCTTCCTACAATGAGCAGTTCTTC
>-|TRBV6-1|-|TRBJ2-3
CASSDRARDTQYF
TGTGCCAGCAGTGACAGGGCTAGAGATACGCAGTATTTT
>-|TRBV4-2|few|TRBJ2-7
CASSQSGDKTYEQYF
TGTGCCAGCAGCCAATCCGGGGACAAAACCTACGAGCAGTACTTC
>-|TRBV10-3|-|TRBJ1-5
CAISVVGDGQPQHF
TGTGCCATCAGTGTGGTAGGGGATGGTCAGCCCCAGCATTTT
>-|TRBV20-1|-|TRBJ1-2
CSASPVRGYTF
TGCAGTGCTTCCCCCGTACGTGGCTACACCTTC
>-|TRBV2|-|TRBJ2-5
CASSGIEETQYF
TGTGCCAGCAGTGGGATAGAAGAGACCCAGTACTTC
>TRBD2|TRBV13|-|TRBJ2-7
CASSTSGRPSGGYEQYF
TGTGCCAGCAGCACAAGCGGTCGGCCTAGCGGGGGCTACGAGCAGTACTTC
>TRBD1|TRBV4-1|-|TRBJ1-5
CASSQVGDSPQHF
TGCGCCAGCAGCCAAGTAGGGGACAGCCCCCAGCATTTT
>-|TRBV20-1|few|TRBJ1-2
CSARDPRNSYNYGYTF
TGCAGTGCTAGAGATCCGCGGAATTCATACAACTATGGCTACACCTTC
>TRBD2|TRBV29-1|-|TRBJ2-7
CSVEGPSGKYYEQYF
TGCAGCGTTGAAGGGCCTAGCGGGAAGTACTACGAGCAGTACTTC
>TRBD1|TRBV27|-|TRBJ2-7
CASSLPDGTGLNPTSYEQYF
TGTGCCAGCAGTCTGCCAGACGGGACAGGCCTTAACCCTACGTCCTACGAGCAGTACTTC
>-|TRBV12-3/TRBV12-4|-|TRBJ2-3
CASSPSSWGTDTQYF
TGTGCCAGCAGCCCTTCCTCCTGGGGGACAGATACGCAGTATTTT
>TRBD2|TRBV12-3/TRBV12-4|-|TRBJ2-1
CASSPPLRLAGAPEQFF
TGTGCCAGCAGTCCCCCGCTTAGGCTAGCGGGAGCCCCTGAGCAGTTCTTC
>-|TRBV7-2|few|TRBJ2-3
CASSLEWVKDTQYF
TGTGCCAGCAGCTTAGAGTGGGTTAAAGATACGCAGTATTTT
>TRBD1|TRBV7-2|-|TRBJ2-1
CASQKTGGTGNAEQFF
TGTGCCAGCCAAAAGACGGGTGGGACAGGGAATGCGGAGCAGTTCTTC
>TRBD2|TRBV20-1|-|TRBJ2-4
CSAAGEFDIQYF
TGCAGTGCTGCGGGGGAATTCGACATTCAGTACTTC
>-|TRBV5-5|-|TRBJ2-1
CASSPGPGPSSYNEQFF
TGTGCCAGCAGCCCCGGCCCGGGACCCAGCTCCTACAATGAGCAGTTCTTC
>-|TRBV28|-|TRBJ2-7
CAGSRQAPYEQYF
TGTGCCGGATCCCGACAGGCTCCCTACGAGCAGTACTTC
>TRBD2|TRBV5-1|few|TRBJ2-7
CASSEWEGYEQYF
TGCGCCAGCTCCGAGTGGGAGGGCTACGAGCAGTACTTC
>-|TRBV3-1|-|TRBJ2-1
CASSQEIGGGSYNEQFF
TGTGCCAGCAGCCAAGAAATAGGCGGAGGTTCCTACAATGAGCAGTTCTTC
>TRBD2|TRBV20-1|few|TRBJ2-1
CSARLAGGYNEQFF
TGCAGTGCTAGACTAGCGGGAGGGTACAATGAGCAGTTCTTC
>TRBD1|TRBV28|few|TRBJ2-4
CASSLPGTAIKNIQYF
TGTGCCAGCAGTTTACCCGGGACAGCGATAAAAAACATTCAGTACTTC
>-|TRBV4-1|-|TRBJ1-5
CASSQDTVYSNQPQHF
TGCGCCAGCAGCCAAGATACAGTCTATAGCAATCAGCCCCAGCATTTT
>-|TRBV6-6|-|TRBJ2-1
CASDRSTYNEQFF
TGTGCCAGCGATAGGTCGACCTACAATGAGCAGTTCTTC
>-|TRBV20-1|-|TRBJ2-7
CSGPSRSGSYEQYF
TGCAGTGGCCCTTCTAGGTCGGGCTCCTACGAGCAGTACTTC
>-|TRBV6-6|-|TRBJ1-1
CASSYSNPSKGGTEAFF
TGTGCCAGCAGTTACTCGAATCCGTCTAAAGGGGGCACTGAAGCTTTCTTT
>-|TRBV29-1|-|TRBJ2-3
CSVQGATDTQYF
TGCAGCGTACAGGGTGCCACAGATACGCAGTATTTT
>-|TRBV6-5|few|TRBJ1-2
CASSYSLGEANYGYTF
TGTGCCAGCAGTTACTCGTTGGGGGAGGCGAACTATGGCTACACCTTC
>-|TRBV18|-|TRBJ1-2
CASSPQGGGYTF
TGTGCCAGCTCACCACAGGGTGGAGGCTACACCTTC
>TRBD2|TRBV11-2|-|TRBJ2-5
CASSLVAGVRETQYF
TGTGCCAGCAGCTTAGTAGCGGGAGTCCGGGAGACCCAGTACTTC
>-|TRBV28|once|TRBJ1-4
CASSPQGTDEKLFF
TGTGCCAGCAGTCCACAGGGTACGGATGAAAAACTGTTTTTT
>-|TRBV2|-|TRBJ2-1
CAGGAVPYNEQFF
TGTGCCGGGGGGGCGGTCCCCTACAATGAGCAGTTCTTC
>-|TRBV5-1|-|TRBJ1-2
CASFEGPTINYGYTF
TGCGCCAGCTTCGAAGGACCGACAATAAACTATGGCTACACCTTC
>TRBD1|TRBV20-1|-|TRBJ2-5
CSASMGQGRQETQYF
TGCAGTGCTAGTATGGGACAGGGGCGTCAAGAGACCCAGTACTTC
>-|TRBV10-2|few|TRBJ1-2
CASSGQEYGYTF
TGCGCCAGCAGTGGACAGGAATATGGCTACACCTTC
>-|TRBV20-1|once|TRBJ2-1
CSADRISGKVDEQFF
TGCAGTGCGGACAGGATTAGCGGCAAGGTGGATGAGCAGTTCTTC
>-|TRBV7-9|-|TRBJ2-3
CASNPSRTATDTQYF
TGTGCCAGCAACCCATCCCGTACAGCCACAGATACGCAGTATTTT
>-|TRBV7-2|-|TRBJ1-2
CASLYSGTTPNYGYTF
TGTGCCAGCCTATATTCTGGGACAACCCCTAACTATGGCTACACCTTC
>-|TRBV12-3/TRBV12-4|-|TRBJ2-5
CASSRDPRETQYF
TGTGCCAGCAGTCGCGACCCGAGGGAGACCCAGTACTTC
>-|TRBV6-6|-|TRBJ2-7
CASSYGESSYEQYF
TGTGCCAGCAGTTACGGCGAGAGCTCCTACGAGCAGTACTTC
>-|TRBV11-2|-|TRBJ2-7
CASSATVPSSYEQYF
TGTGCCAGCAGCGCAACCGTGCCGAGCTCCTACGAGCAGTACTTC
>-|TRBV6-2/TRBV6-3|few|TRBJ2-1
CASSYTTVEQFF
TGTGCCAGCAGTTACACCACCGTTGAGCAGTTCTTC
>TRBD1|TRBV27|few|TRBJ2-5
CASSARQGALVETQYF
TGTGCCAGCAGTGCGCGACAGGGGGCATTGGTTGAGACCCAGTACTTC
>-|TRBV15|-|TRBJ1-6
CATSRAVTGNSPLHF
TGTGCCACCAGCAGAGCGGTCACAGGAAATTCACCCCTCCACTTT
>-|TRBV4-3|few|TRBJ2-3
CASSQDLGLIGGYQYF
TGCGCCAGCAGCCAAGATCTGGGGCTCATTGGGGGATACCAGTATTTT
>TRBD2|TRBV4-1|few|TRBJ2-5
CASSQDTLAAPQETQYF
TGTGCCAGCAGCCAAGATACGCTAGCGGCACCCCAAGAGACCCAGTACTTC
>-|TRBV5-1|few|TRBJ2-1
CASSFKGGSHSYNEQFF
TGCGCCAGCAGCTTTAAAGGGGGATCTCACTCCTACAATGAGCAGTTCTTC
>-|TRBV5-1|few|TRBJ2-7
CASSRGTESYEQYF
TGCGCCAGCAGCCGGGGGACAGAGTCCTACGAGCAGTACTTC
>-|TRBV20-1|-|TRBJ2-1
CSARDRLGNYNEQFF
TGCAGTGCTAGAGATCGACTAGGAAACTACAATGAGCAGTTCTTC
>-|TRBV12-3/TRBV12-4|-|TRBJ2-7
CASSPLRGGDYEQYF
TGTGCCAGCAGTCCTCTGCGGGGTGGAGACTACGAGCAGTACTTC